The 29 T cell receptor beta chains listed next were all sequenced from one sample in a study of cytomegalovirus exposure and HLA in healthy donors. Repertoires were generated with immunoSEQ multiplex PCR, while TCRdb's copy carries only in-frame clones and drops some. Here the sample spans about 140,000 clones, 87% being singletons. Sample: PBMCs. The receptors come from a man between 18 and 29 years old in good health and CMV-seropositive.

The chain has TRBV2 and TRBJ2-1; weak D call: TRBD2 (5 bases). The CDR3 contains 15 residues. Looked up from germline, CDR1 is SNHLY and CDR2 is FYNNEI. V lost 10 bases and J 3 bases, leaving 19 bases between the germline ends. The CDR3 bases are TGTGCCACCTCTGGGGAGTCGGGGAGCTACAATGAGCAGTTCTTC. Protein: CATSGESGSYNEQFF.

This clone was recorded only once. This chain connects TRBV11-2 to TRBJ2-5; TRBD2 matches at 13 bases. The V segment lost 5 bases and the J segment 6 bases; nucleotides outside the gene matches: 6. The CDR3 is 15 amino acids. Germline-derived CDR1 and CDR2 are SGHAT and FQNNGV. CDR3 loop: CASSHGLAGDKTQYF. CDR3 sequence (DNA): TGTGCCAGCAGCCACGGACTAGCGGGAGACAAGACCCAGTACTTC.

This rearrangement joins TRBV28 to TRBJ1-5; TRBD1 is a possible D gene (5 bases). Germline-derived CDR1 and CDR2 are MDHEN and SYDVKM. V lost 10 bases and J 11 bases, leaving 12 bases between the germline ends. There are 10 residues in the CDR3. The CDR3 sequence is CAIGGEAQHF. The CDR3 DNA sequence: TGTGCCATCGGGGGGGAAGCCCAGCATTTT.

This clone appeared once. As DNA, the CDR3 is TGTGCCAGCAGGCGACAGGGGGCTGGAAACACCATATATTTT. This encodes CASRRQGAGNTIYF. V gene TRBV6-5 combines with J gene TRBJ1-3; TRBD1 aligns across 9 bases. Germline CDR1 and CDR2: MNHEY and SVGAGI. This CDR3 comprises 14 residues. V was pared by 6 bases and J by 2 bases, with 2 bases of the junction left unmatched.

The rearrangement joins TRBV4-1 to TRBJ2-7, with 8 bases identical to TRBD1. Per germline, CDR1 MGHRA and CDR2 YSYEKL. This CDR3 region has 14 residues. J gave up 7 bases and V 0 bases, and 5 bases lay outside the gene matches. CDR3 loop: CASSQDQGAEEQYF. DNA of the CDR3: TGCGCCAGCAGCCAAGATCAGGGGGCGGAGGAGCAGTACTTC.

The rearrangement uses TRBV6-1 and TRBJ2-5; possibly TRBD1 for D (5 bases). The germline V gene encodes CDR1 MNHNS and CDR2 SASEGT. The CDR3 totals 14 residues. V shed 2 bases and J shed 5 bases, with 12 bases lying between them. The CDR3 region is CASSEMAGHETQYF. In nucleotides, the CDR3 is TGTGCCAGCAGTGAAATGGCAGGGCACGAGACCCAGTACTTC.

The V gene is TRBV27, the J gene TRBJ2-7; 11 bases line up with TRBD2. CDR3 length: 15 amino acids. The germline CDR1 and CDR2 sequences are MNHEY and SMNVEV (reference sequence). J was trimmed by 2 bases and V by 4 bases; bases with no gene match: 4. This CDR3 reads CASSYIAGGPYEQYF. The CDR3 DNA sequence: TGTGCCAGCAGTTACATAGCGGGAGGGCCCTACGAGCAGTACTTC.

The J gene is TRBJ2-5, the V gene TRBV2; possibly TRBD1 for D (6 bases). This CDR3 has 12 amino acids. Trimming removed 6 bases from V and 1 base from J, with 6 bases in between. In germline, CDR1 is SNHLY, CDR2 FYNNEI. The CDR3 coding sequence is TGTGCCAGCAGGGGGGCCCAAGAGACCCAGTACTTC. This gives the protein CASRGAQETQYF. The whole variable domain, filled in from reference TRBV2 and TRBJ2-5, reads EPEVTQTPSHQVTQMGQEVILRCVPISNHLYFYWYRQILGQKVEFLVSFYNNEISEKSEIFDDQFSVERPDGSNFTLKIRSTKLEDSAMYFCASRGAQETQYFGPGTRLLVL.

The table lists this clone with a few counts. V usage is TRBV5-1 and J usage is TRBJ2-2, with 8 bases matching TRBD1. Germline assignment: CDR1 SGHRS and CDR2 YFSETQ. The CDR3 runs 13 residues. V shed 8 bases, J shed 5 bases, and the junction held 5 bases outside the gene matches. CDR3 nucleotides: TGCGCCAGTACAGGACAGGGAACCGGGGAGCTGTTTTTT. Translation gives CASTGQGTGELFF.

The genes are TRBV6-5 and TRBJ2-2; 10 bases line up with TRBD1. After removal of 2 bases from V and 7 bases from J, the junction contained 4 bases not matched to a gene. Germline CDR1 is MNHEY and CDR2 is SVGAGI. The CDR3 covers 15 residues. CDR3 residues: CASSYDRGQDGELFF. The CDR3 DNA sequence: TGTGCCAGCAGTTACGACAGGGGGCAGGACGGGGAGCTGTTTTTT.

This chain's CDR3 is CASSLAKRGGLQETQYF. The CDR3 coding sequence is TGCGCCAGCAGCTTGGCCAAGCGGGGGGGGCTACAAGAGACCCAGTACTTC. The J gene is TRBJ2-5, the V gene TRBV5-1, with 10 bases fitting TRBD2. The CDR3 is made up of 17 amino acids. The V segment lost 0 bases and the J segment 2 bases; nucleotides outside the gene matches: 7. Per the germline V gene, CDR1 is SGHRS and CDR2 is YFSETQ.

This chain uses TRBV27 with TRBJ2-7; the match to TRBD1 covers 9 bases. Germline-derived CDR1 and CDR2 are MNHEY and SMNVEV (reference sequence). Trimming took 8 bases from V and 4 from J; bases not matched to a gene: 6. The length of the CDR3 is 13 residues. The DNA for the CDR3 is TGTGCCAGCTGGGGACAGGGAAGTTACGAGCAGTACTTC. This translates into CASWGQGSYEQYF.

This clone has a single count. The chain has TRBV4-1 and TRBJ1-5; D might be TRBD1 (5 bases). Per germline, CDR1 MGHRA and CDR2 YSYEKL. The CDR3 is 15 residues long. V lost 0 bases and J lost 7, with 13 bases in between. CDR3 nucleotide sequence: TGCGCCAGCAGCCAAGAGAATACAGGAGCCCAGCCCCAGCATTTT. This gives the protein CASSQENTGAQPQHF.

The J gene is TRBJ2-7, the V gene TRBV30; no reliable D call. This CDR3 has 11 amino acids. Per the germline V gene, CDR1 is GTSNPN and CDR2 is SVGIG (reference sequence). Trimming left V 1 base short and J 5 bases short, with 6 bases between. The CDR3 is CAWSDLDEQYF. In DNA, the CDR3 is TGTGCCTGGAGTGACCTAGACGAGCAGTACTTC. The entire variable domain, with the rest obtained from reference TRBV30 and TRBJ2-7, is as follows: SQTIHQWPATLVQPVGSPLSLECTVEGTSNPNLYWYRQAAGRGLQLLFYSVGIGQISSEVPQNLSASRPQDRQFILSSKKLLLSDSGFYLCAWSDLDEQYFGPGTRLTVT.

The genes are TRBV5-1 and TRBJ1-1; no firm D call. Looked up from germline, CDR1 is SGHRS and CDR2 is YFSETQ. Trimming cost V 4 bases and J 4 bases, with 17 bases left between them. The CDR3 has 15 residues. CDR3 sequence: CASSGGNKSRTEAFF. Written as DNA, the CDR3 is TGCGCCAGCAGCGGAGGGAACAAATCTCGCACTGAAGCTTTCTTT.

The V and J genes are TRBV5-8 and TRBJ2-7; no reliable D call. Trimming shortened V by 5 bases and J by 3 bases, and 12 bases separated the two germline ends. CDR3 length: 13 residues. Germline V CDR1 and CDR2: SGHTS, YDEGEE. In DNA form, the CDR3 reads TGTGCCAGCAGAGCTTATCCCATCTACGAGCAGTACTTC. This codes for CASRAYPIYEQYF.

J is TRBJ2-7 and V is TRBV4-2, with 11 bases lining up with TRBD2. This CDR3 is 16 amino acids long. CDR1 is LGHNA and CDR2 is YNFKEQ in the germline V gene. The V segment lost 0 bases and the J segment 5 bases; nucleotides outside the gene matches: 6. DNA of the CDR3: TGTGCCAGCAGCCAAGAAACTAGCGGGAGTCCTAACGAGCAGTACTTC. Amino acid sequence: CASSQETSGSPNEQYF.

V and J are TRBV10-3 and TRBJ2-5; no clear D. This CDR3 has 13 residues. CDR1 is ENHRY and CDR2 is SYGVKD in the germline V gene. Trimming removed 4 bases from V and 6 bases from J, with 12 bases in between. For the CDR3, the DNA is TGTGCCATCAGTGGAACGGTCGAAAAGACCCAGTACTTC. It translates to CAISGTVEKTQYF.

This chain links TRBV19 with TRBJ2-1; 11 nucleotides match TRBD2. The ends lost 5 bases at V and 8 bases at J; junction bases unmatched: 8. Germline CDR1 is LNHDA and CDR2 is SQIVND (reference sequence). This CDR3 is 15 amino acids long. The DNA of the CDR3 is TGTGCCAGTAGTGTAGCGGGAGGGCCTGTTGATGAGCAGTTCTTC. The encoded protein is CASSVAGGPVDEQFF.

The chain combines TRBV4-1 with TRBJ2-6; D may be TRBD2 (5 bases). Germline lookup yields CDR1 MGHRA and CDR2 YSYEKL. V was shortened by 2 bases and J by 4 bases, with 9 bases between the two germline ends. The CDR3 has 15 amino acids. As DNA, the CDR3 is TGCGCCAGCAGCCAATCCGGGAACGGGGCCAACGTCCTGACTTTC. Amino acids: CASSQSGNGANVLTF.

CDR3 DNA: TGTGCCAGCAGCTTAGCCGGACAGGGCGAGGCTTTCTTT. It encodes CASSLAGQGEAFF. This chain uses TRBV7-6 with TRBJ1-1, with 8 bases identical to TRBD1. After removal of 0 bases from V and 11 bases from J, the junction contained 5 bases not matched to a gene. This CDR3 contains 13 residues. CDR1 SGHVS and CDR2 FNYEAQ come from the germline V gene.

The J gene is TRBJ1-2, the V gene TRBV13, with D maybe TRBD1 (6 bases). Germline lookup yields CDR1 PRHDT and CDR2 FYEKMQ (reference sequence). The CDR3 runs 16 residues. Trimming left V 6 bases short and J 6 bases short, with 23 bases between. CDR3 bases: TGTGCCAGCAGTATTAGGGGGGGCAGGGATCCCAATGGCTACACCTTC. The encoded protein is CASSIRGGRDPNGYTF.

The chain combines TRBV5-1 with TRBJ2-1; TRBD2 matches 8 bases. CDR3 size: 16 residues. The V gene end was trimmed by 3 bases and the J gene end by 0 bases; junction bases not matched to a gene: 5. Germline CDR1 reads SGHRS; CDR2 reads YFSETQ. DNA for the CDR3: TGCGCCAGCAGCTCAAGGACTAGCTTCTCCTACAATGAGCAGTTCTTC. Residues: CASSSRTSFSYNEQFF.

CDR3 coding DNA: TGCGCCAGCAGCCAAGATCCTGGGGGGACGTACCAAGAGACCCAGTACTTC. Translated: CASSQDPGGTYQETQYF. This chain links TRBV4-1 with TRBJ2-5; possibly TRBD2 for D (6 bases). The germline V gene encodes CDR1 MGHRA and CDR2 YSYEKL. The CDR3 spans 17 residues. The V end lost 0 bases, the J end lost 0 bases, and 14 bases lay between the germline ends.

A remark on this clone: The sample has other DNA sequences that encode this CDR3 too. The chain is built from TRBV28 and TRBJ2-7; TRBD2 might be the D (5 bases). V was trimmed by 3 bases and J by 4 bases, leaving 10 bases between them. From germline, CDR1 is MDHEN and CDR2 SYDVKM. The CDR3 has 13 residues. The CDR3 sequence is CASSLSRGYEQYF. The CDR3 region has the DNA TGTGCCAGCAGTTTGAGTCGGGGTTACGAGCAGTACTTC.

The CDR3 DNA follows: TGTGCCAGTAGCTCATCAGGGTGGATGAACACTGAAGCTTTCTTT. This gives the protein CASSSSGWMNTEAFF. This sequence joins TRBV19 and TRBJ1-1; possibly TRBD1 for D (5 bases). V was cut by 6 bases and J by 0 bases, with 14 bases left in between. Per the germline V gene, CDR1 is LNHDA and CDR2 is SQIVND (reference sequence). The CDR3 length is 15 residues.

The chain recombines TRBV10-3 with TRBJ2-2, with TRBD1 as a possible D gene (5 bases). Between the trimmed V and J ends, which lost 0 bases and 3 bases, there was a span of 8 bases. Per germline, CDR1 ENHRY and CDR2 SYGVKD. The CDR3 consists of 15 residues. The DNA of the CDR3 is TGTGCCATCAGTGAGTCTGGCAGGGACACCGGGGAGCTGTTTTTT. Its translation is CAISESGRDTGELFF.

The rearrangement links TRBV5-6 to TRBJ2-5; D is undetermined. Trimming took 4 bases from V and 4 from J, leaving 17 bases between them. Germline V CDR1 and CDR2: SGHDT, YYEEEE. This CDR3 has 15 residues. CDR3: CASSGVSFHRETQYF. CDR3 in DNA: TGTGCCAGCAGCGGAGTATCCTTCCACCGAGAGACCCAGTACTTC.

This chain uses TRBV30 with TRBJ2-1, with 8 nucleotides matching TRBD1. The V segment lost 0 bases and the J segment 8 bases; nucleotides outside the gene matches: 9. Germline V gene data show CDR1 as GTSNPN and CDR2 as SVGIG (reference sequence). The CDR3 contains 15 residues. The CDR3 DNA sequence: TGTGCCTGGAGTGTAATCGGGCAGGGGGCTGATGAGCAGTTCTTC. Amino acids: CAWSVIGQGADEQFF.